These 32 T cell receptor beta chains share one sample of origin, sequenced in a study of blood T cell repertoires in COVID-19. Measured with immunoSEQ multiplex PCR; TCRdb has only the in-frame clones, and not every one. The table includes about 180,000 clones, approximately 86% detected once. The specimen was peripheral blood. These receptors were obtained from a woman in her twenties or thirties with active or convalescent COVID-19.

The rearrangement joins TRBV28 to TRBJ2-5; no clear D gene. Germline CDR1 is MDHEN and CDR2 is SYDVKM. This CDR3 has 13 amino acids. V was clipped by 7 bases and J by 1 base, with 10 bases between them. CDR3 amino acids: CASILRPQETQYF. CDR3 DNA: TGTGCCAGCATACTCAGGCCCCAAGAGACCCAGTACTTC.

The chain employs TRBV6-5 and TRBJ1-5; tentatively, D is TRBD1 (6 bases). CDR1 and CDR2 (germline): MNHEY, SVGAGI. The ends were cut back, 8 bases at V and 4 bases at J, with 12 bases in the middle. The CDR3 runs 13 residues. As DNA, the CDR3 is TGTGCCAGCGTCAGGGGCGCGAATCAGCCCCAGCATTTT. Protein product: CASVRGANQPQHF.

V usage is TRBV4-2 and J usage is TRBJ2-1, with TRBD2 identical over 8 bases. The CDR3 runs to 16 residues. Germline V gene lookup returns CDR1 LGHNA and CDR2 YNFKEQ. With 3 bases clipped from V and 4 bases from J, the junction kept 8 bases outside the gene matches. Here the CDR3 reads CASSHHEVAGYNEQFF. DNA for the CDR3: TGTGCCAGCAGCCACCACGAGGTAGCGGGGTACAATGAGCAGTTCTTC.

This chain links TRBV4-1 with TRBJ2-1; TRBD2 matches 14 bases. V lost 4 bases, J lost 8 bases, and 7 bases stayed unmatched. Germline assignment: CDR1 MGHRA and CDR2 YSYEKL. This CDR3 region has 16 residues. The CDR3 loop is CASSPTGLAGADEQFF. The CDR3, as DNA: TGCGCCAGCAGCCCCACGGGACTAGCGGGAGCTGATGAGCAGTTCTTC.

The chain combines TRBV11-3 with TRBJ2-2; tentatively, D is TRBD1 (6 bases). From germline, CDR1 is SGHNT and CDR2 YENEEA. This CDR3 is built from 18 residues. The V gene lost 0 bases and the J gene lost 4 bases, with 18 bases spanning the gap. CDR3: CASSLDRWGPRSTGELFF. The CDR3, as DNA: TGTGCCAGCAGCTTAGATCGTTGGGGGCCTAGATCCACCGGGGAGCTGTTTTTT.

CDR3 in DNA: TGTGCCAGCAGCCCCGGGGGGGTTAACTATGGCTACACCTTC. Its protein is CASSPGGVNYGYTF. The chain has TRBV11-2 and TRBJ1-2, with D perhaps TRBD1 (5 bases). Trimming took off 5 bases at V and 1 base at J, with 11 bases between the two ends. This CDR3 contains 14 residues. The V gene's germline CDR1 is SGHAT and CDR2 FQNNGV. The entire variable domain, with the rest obtained from reference TRBV11-2 and TRBJ1-2, is as follows: EAGVAQSPRYKIIEKRQSVAFWCNPISGHATLYWYQQILGQGPKLLIQFQNNGVVDDSQLPKDRFSAERLKGVDSTLKIQPAKLEDSAVYLCASSPGGVNYGYTFGSGTRLTVV.

The gene calls are TRBV10-2 and TRBJ1-2; tentative D call: TRBD1 (5 bases). Germline values: CDR1 WSHSY, CDR2 SAAADI. CDR3 length equals 15 residues. The ends were cut back, 5 bases at V and 4 bases at J, with 17 bases in the middle. The CDR3: CASSKTTTGGYGYTF. The CDR3 DNA is TGCGCCAGCAGTAAAACTACTACAGGTGGCTATGGCTACACCTTC.

This chain joins TRBV29-1 and TRBJ2-5; TRBD2 matches at 7 bases. The V gene's germline CDR1 is SQVTM and CDR2 ANQGSEA. This CDR3 is built from 14 residues. V was clipped by 7 bases and J by 5 bases; unmatched bases: 13. CDR3 DNA: TGCAGCGGGGGACCTAGCGGTTTCGAGGAGACCCAGTACTTC. It encodes CSGGPSGFEETQYF. Complete variable domain (other parts from reference TRBV29-1 and TRBJ2-5): SAVISQKPSRDICQRGTSLTIQCQVDSQVTMMFWYRQQPGQSLTLIATANQGSEATYESGFVIDKFPISRPNLTFSTLTVSNMSPEDSSIYLCSGGPSGFEETQYFGPGTRLLVL.

This clone was seen a single time. J is TRBJ1-6 and V is TRBV9; TRBD1 might be the D (5 bases). This CDR3 region has 15 residues. V was trimmed by 0 bases and J by 1 base, leaving 5 bases between them. Germline assignment: CDR1 SGDLS and CDR2 YYNGEE. The CDR3 DNA follows: TGTGCCAGCAGCGTAGAGGGGTCCTATAATTCACCCCTCCACTTT. Protein product: CASSVEGSYNSPLHF.

There are a few counts of this clone. This chain joins TRBV4-1 and TRBJ2-5; perhaps TRBD1 as D (6 bases). CDR1 is MGHRA and CDR2 is YSYEKL in the germline V gene. The V end was cut by 3 bases, the J end by 2 bases, with 25 bases between. The CDR3 contains 19 residues. The CDR3 sequence: CASSQLTTGTTLTQETQYF. CDR3 bases: TGCGCCAGCAGCCAGCTTACGACCGGGACAACCTTGACTCAAGAGACCCAGTACTTC.

This chain joins TRBV19 and TRBJ1-4, with a possible D match to TRBD1 (5 bases). Between the trimmed V and J ends, which lost 6 bases and 4 bases, there was a span of 15 bases. In germline, CDR1 is LNHDA, CDR2 SQIVND (reference sequence). The CDR3 spans 15 residues. CDR3 bases: TGTGCCAGTAGAGAAGTGGCGGGACGTAATGAAAAACTGTTTTTT. This codes for CASREVAGRNEKLFF. Drawing the rest from reference TRBV19 and TRBJ1-4, the complete variable domain is DGGITQSPKYLFRKEGQNVTLSCEQNLNHDAMYWYRQDPGQGLRLIYYSQIVNDFQKGDIAEGYSVSREKKESFPLTVTSAQKNPTAFYLCASREVAGRNEKLFFGSGTQLSVL.

The chain recombines TRBV5-1 with TRBJ2-7; possible D gene TRBD2, 6 bases. Trimming removed 2 bases at V and 6 bases at J, with 18 bases between. Germline V gene data show CDR1 as SGHRS and CDR2 as YFSETQ. This CDR3 has 15 residues. The CDR3 DNA reads TGCGCCAGCAGCTTTAAGGGACTTCACCCCCCCGAGCAGTACTTC. Encoded protein: CASSFKGLHPPEQYF. The entire variable domain, with the rest obtained from reference TRBV5-1 and TRBJ2-7, is as follows: KAGVTQTPRYLIKTRGQQVTLSCSPISGHRSVSWYQQTPGQGLQFLFEYFSETQRNKGNFPGRFSGRQFSNSRSEMNVSTLELGDSALYLCASSFKGLHPPEQYFGPGTRLTVT.

The chain carries TRBV19 and TRBJ2-7; 9 positions agree with TRBD1. Germline V gene data show CDR1 as LNHDA and CDR2 as SQIVND (reference sequence). CDR3 length equals 15 residues. J lost 0 bases, V lost 4 bases, and 4 bases had no gene match. The CDR3 coding sequence is TGTGCCAGTAGTACGGGACAGGGCATCTCCTACGAGCAGTACTTC. Protein product: CASSTGQGISYEQYF.

The chain couples TRBV11-2 to TRBJ1-1; 8 bases are shared with TRBD1. The germline CDR1 and CDR2 sequences are SGHAT and FQNNGV. The CDR3 is 15 residues long. V trimming: 8 bases; J trimming: 5 bases; junction bases outside the gene matches: 13. The CDR3 bases are TGTGCCAGCGTCACGTTTGGCAGGGGGCGAACTGAAGCTTTCTTT. This translates into CASVTFGRGRTEAFF. The whole variable domain, remainder taken from reference TRBV11-2 and TRBJ1-1, is EAGVAQSPRYKIIEKRQSVAFWCNPISGHATLYWYQQILGQGPKLLIQFQNNGVVDDSQLPKDRFSAERLKGVDSTLKIQPAKLEDSAVYLCASVTFGRGRTEAFFGQGTRLTVV.

This clone is a singleton in its sample. DNA for the CDR3: TGCGCCAGCAGCTTGGCTGTGGGGGCCGGTTTTTCAGATACGCAGTATTTT. Protein sequence: CASSLAVGAGFSDTQYF. This chain joins TRBV5-1 and TRBJ2-3; D might be TRBD1 (6 bases). Trimming cost V 0 bases and J 4 bases, with 18 bases left between them. Germline V gene data show CDR1 as SGHRS and CDR2 as YFSETQ. The CDR3 extends over 17 amino acids. The variable domain in full, completed from reference TRBV5-1 and TRBJ2-3, reads KAGVTQTPRYLIKTRGQQVTLSCSPISGHRSVSWYQQTPGQGLQFLFEYFSETQRNKGNFPGRFSGRQFSNSRSEMNVSTLELGDSALYLCASSLAVGAGFSDTQYFGPGTRLTVL.

This chain connects TRBV5-4 to TRBJ2-5, with D hard to call. The V gene's germline CDR1 is SGHNT and CDR2 YYREEE (reference sequence). The V and J ends lost 0 bases and 2 bases respectively, with 8 bases between them. CDR3 length: 14 residues. In DNA form, the CDR3 reads TGTGCCAGCAGCTTGGATCTCGGTCAAGAGACCCAGTACTTC. Amino acid sequence: CASSLDLGQETQYF.

V is TRBV7-9 and J is TRBJ1-5; 8 bases map to TRBD1. Germline loops: CDR1 SEHNR, CDR2 FQNEAQ (reference sequence). The trim removed 5 bases at V and 3 bases at J, leaving 6 bases unmatched. The CDR3 runs to 15 residues. This chain's CDR3 is CASSLGTGHNQPQHF. The CDR3 region has the DNA TGTGCCAGCAGCCTAGGGACAGGCCACAATCAGCCCCAGCATTTT.

The chain couples TRBV15 to TRBJ1-2; no firm D call. Between the trimmed V and J ends, which lost 0 bases and 0 bases, there was a span of 11 bases. From germline, CDR1 is LNHNV and CDR2 YYDKDF (reference sequence). This CDR3 spans 16 amino acids. The DNA for the CDR3 is TGTGCCACCAGCAGAGATCTGGCGGGATCTAACTATGGCTACACCTTC. It codes for CATSRDLAGSNYGYTF.

The V gene is TRBV3-1 (or the pseudogene TRBV3-2), the J gene TRBJ2-3; 7 positions agree with TRBD2. V gave up 0 bases and J gave up 4 bases; unmatched junction bases: 7. Germline-derived CDR1 and CDR2 are LGHDT and YNNKEL (reference sequence). This CDR3 has 16 residues. Here the CDR3 reads CASSQETLAGADTQYF. For the CDR3, the DNA is TGTGCCAGCAGCCAAGAAACCTTAGCGGGCGCAGATACGCAGTATTTT.

Only a few counts were recorded for this clone. The V gene is TRBV9, the J gene TRBJ2-1; 13 nucleotides agree with TRBD2. There are 18 residues in the CDR3. V was pared by 3 bases and J by 2 bases, with 8 bases of the junction left unmatched. Germline V gives CDR1 SGDLS, CDR2 YYNGEE. The chain's CDR3 is CASSETGLAGVPYNEQFF. The CDR3 DNA is TGTGCCAGCAGCGAGACCGGACTAGCGGGAGTTCCCTACAATGAGCAGTTCTTC.

The genes are TRBV21-1 and TRBJ2-4; the table gives TRBD2 as D, unverified against the DNA. TRBV21-1 is described as a pseudogene. The CDR3 covers 14 residues. Here the CDR3 DNA reads TGTGCCAGCAGCAGTAGCGTTACCAAAAACATTCAGTACTTC. This encodes CASSSSVTKNIQYF.

The J gene is TRBJ2-3, the V gene TRBV10-2; 10 nucleotides line up with TRBD2. CDR1 WSHSY and CDR2 SAAADI come from the germline V gene. V lost 7 bases, J lost 1 base, and 5 bases stayed unmatched. The length of the CDR3 is 15 residues. The CDR3 bases are TGCGCCAGCACCGTAGGGACTAGCGGCACAGATACGCAGTATTTT. Protein sequence: CASTVGTSGTDTQYF.

This clone was recorded once. The CDR3 loop reads CASRLLYSYEQYF. DNA of the CDR3: TGTGCCAGCAGATTACTTTACAGTTACGAGCAGTACTTC. This chain connects TRBV28 to TRBJ2-7, with D unresolved. Germline V gene data show CDR1 as MDHEN and CDR2 as SYDVKM. V lost 6 bases and J lost 4, with 13 bases in between. The length of the CDR3 is 13 residues.

The chain recombines TRBV5-1 with TRBJ2-2; TRBD2 aligns across 8 bases. After removal of 4 bases from V and 6 bases from J, the junction contained 8 bases not matched to a gene. The CDR3 is 15 amino acids. Germline-derived CDR1 and CDR2 are SGHRS and YFSETQ. CDR3 sequence reads: CASSPGGHRSGELFF. The CDR3 coding sequence is TGCGCCAGCAGCCCGGGGGGGCACAGGTCCGGGGAGCTGTTTTTT.

The V and J genes are TRBV9 and TRBJ2-1; D possibly corresponds to TRBD2 (7 bases). The V gene's germline CDR1 is SGDLS and CDR2 YYNGEE. The ends were cut back, 2 bases at V and 6 bases at J, with 18 bases in the middle. The CDR3 spans 16 residues. CDR3 protein: CASSVDLRGGFNEQFF. For the CDR3, the DNA is TGTGCCAGCAGCGTCGATCTGAGGGGGGGCTTCAATGAGCAGTTCTTC. Supplemented by reference TRBV9 and TRBJ2-1, the full variable domain reads DSGVTQTPKHLITATGQRVTLRCSPRSGDLSVYWYQQSLDQGLQFLIQYYNGEERAKGNILERFSAQQFPDLHSELNLSSLELGDSALYFCASSVDLRGGFNEQFFGPGTRLTVL.

The chain is built from TRBV27 and TRBJ2-1; tentatively, D is TRBD1 (6 bases). V was cut by 5 bases and J by 7 bases, with 15 bases left in between. Germline V CDR1 and CDR2: MNHEY, SMNVEV (reference sequence). The CDR3 sequence is 14 residues long. CDR3 bases: TGTGCCAGCAGTGCAGGGGACGGACTTAATGAGCAGTTCTTC. It yields the protein CASSAGDGLNEQFF.

The chain recombines TRBV27 with TRBJ1-5, with D maybe TRBD1 (5 bases). With 0 bases removed from V and 5 bases from J, the gap between germline ends came to 11 bases. The CDR3 runs 15 residues. Germline V gene data show CDR1 as MNHEY and CDR2 as SMNVEV (reference sequence). The CDR3 DNA reads TGTGCCAGCAGTTTATCCACACAGGCCTATCAGCCCCAGCATTTT. This encodes CASSLSTQAYQPQHF.

This clone was found a few times. The chain combines TRBV7-6 with TRBJ2-7; TRBD2 matches at 7 bases. The germline V gene encodes CDR1 SGHVS and CDR2 FNYEAQ. This CDR3 contains 15 residues. V shed 3 bases, J shed 1 base, and the junction held 6 bases outside the gene matches. This chain's CDR3 is CASSFESGGSYEQYF. The CDR3, as DNA: TGTGCCAGCAGCTTTGAATCCGGGGGGTCCTACGAGCAGTACTTC.

The CDR3 DNA sequence: TGTGCCAGCATCCGGGAAAGCTCCTACAATGAGCAGTTCTTC. Its translation: CASIRESSYNEQFF. This chain uses TRBV11-2 with TRBJ2-1; the D gene is possibly TRBD2 (5 bases). Germline-derived CDR1 and CDR2 are SGHAT and FQNNGV. The germline V and J ends were trimmed by 7 bases and 0 bases, with 10 bases remaining between them. The CDR3 is 14 residues long.

The chain carries TRBV30 and TRBJ1-1; 9 bases are a match to TRBD1. J gave up 3 bases and V 4 bases, and 6 bases lay outside the gene matches. CDR1 and CDR2 (germline): GTSNPN, SVGIG (reference sequence). This CDR3 has 14 amino acids. The CDR3 is CAWTGTGRYTEAFF. CDR3 DNA sequence: TGTGCCTGGACAGGGACAGGGAGGTACACTGAAGCTTTCTTT. Full variable domain (outside the CDR3, taken from reference TRBV30 and TRBJ1-1): SQTIHQWPATLVQPVGSPLSLECTVEGTSNPNLYWYRQAAGRGLQLLFYSVGIGQISSEVPQNLSASRPQDRQFILSSKKLLLSDSGFYLCAWTGTGRYTEAFFGQGTRLTVV.

The rearrangement joins TRBV5-1 to TRBJ2-7, with 7 bases identical to TRBD1. Germline trimming cut 2 bases from V and 0 bases from J; bases unmatched to any gene: 11. Germline V gene data show CDR1 as SGHRS and CDR2 as YFSETQ. There are 17 residues in the CDR3. The CDR3 DNA follows: TGCGCCAGCAGCTTACGCGTGGGACAGACCCTCTCCTACGAGCAGTACTTC. Translating gives CASSLRVGQTLSYEQYF.

The chain links TRBV11-3 to TRBJ1-4, with D perhaps matching TRBD1 (6 bases). Trimming left V 3 bases short and J 5 bases short, with 22 bases between. The length of the CDR3 is 18 residues. Looked up from germline, CDR1 is SGHNT and CDR2 is YENEEA. The DNA for the CDR3 is TGTGCCAGCAGCTTTGGGATAGGGACACCCCAGGTGAATGAAAAACTGTTTTTT. Translated, it gives CASSFGIGTPQVNEKLFF.